This TCR beta chain was recovered during a study of T-cell reconstitution after alpha-beta-depleted transplantation in children. The CDR3 spans 15 residues. CDR1 is SGHDT and CDR2 is YYEEEE in the germline V gene. The TCRbeta library incorporated unique molecular identifiers. TCRdb independently ran MiXCR on the PCR reads; one entry per CDR3 protein. The table shows 200,000 to 250,000 distinct CDR3 sequences, with approximately 9.7% occurring only once. Comments on this clonotype: This could be a read error, since a much larger clone is one nucleotide away.

The sequenced sample was PBMCs from the stem cell graft donor, obtained from the stem cell graft. The chain uses TRBV5-6 and TRBJ1-2; no definite D call. The TCR comes from a human donor who donated a stem cell graft to a child with SCID. The CDR3 DNA follows: TGTGCCAGCAGCCGGGCTCGGCCTGCTAACTATGGCGACACCTTC. It encodes CASSRARPANYGDTF.